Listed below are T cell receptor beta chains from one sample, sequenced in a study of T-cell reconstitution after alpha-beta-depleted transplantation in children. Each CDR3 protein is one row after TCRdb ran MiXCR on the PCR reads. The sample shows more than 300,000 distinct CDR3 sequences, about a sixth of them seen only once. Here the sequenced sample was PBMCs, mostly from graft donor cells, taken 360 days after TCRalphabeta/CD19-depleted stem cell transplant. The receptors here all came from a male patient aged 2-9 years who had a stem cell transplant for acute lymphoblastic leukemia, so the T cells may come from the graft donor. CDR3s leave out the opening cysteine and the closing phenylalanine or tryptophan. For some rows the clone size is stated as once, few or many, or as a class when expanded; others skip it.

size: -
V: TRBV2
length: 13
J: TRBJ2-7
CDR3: ASRWGLAGSYEQY

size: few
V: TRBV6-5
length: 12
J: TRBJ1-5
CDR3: ASSYGQGAQPQH

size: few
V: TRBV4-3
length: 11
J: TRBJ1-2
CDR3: ASSQAGVGGYT

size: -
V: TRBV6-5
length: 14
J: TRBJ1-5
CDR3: ASSFRTGSYNQPQH

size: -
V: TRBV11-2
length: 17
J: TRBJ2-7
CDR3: ASSPGPNTGLPSPYEQY

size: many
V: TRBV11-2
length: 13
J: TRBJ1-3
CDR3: ASSNRPGAGNTIY

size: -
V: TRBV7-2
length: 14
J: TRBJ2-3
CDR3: ASSSWTSGYTDTQY

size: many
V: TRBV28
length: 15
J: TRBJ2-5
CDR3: ASSSGTSGRAWETQY

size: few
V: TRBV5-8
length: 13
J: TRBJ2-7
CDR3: ASSFRDRGPDEQY

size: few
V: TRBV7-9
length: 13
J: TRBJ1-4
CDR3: ASSDMGTGNEKLF

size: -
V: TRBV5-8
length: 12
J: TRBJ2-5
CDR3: ASNSLGVMETQY

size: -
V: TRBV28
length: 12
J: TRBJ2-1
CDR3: ASSLSSGVNEQF

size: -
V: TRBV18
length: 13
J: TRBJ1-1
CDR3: ASSGQGGADTEAF

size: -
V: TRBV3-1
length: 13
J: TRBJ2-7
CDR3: ASSRFSGRGNEQY

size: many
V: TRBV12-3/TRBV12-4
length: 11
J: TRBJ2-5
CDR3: ASSGTAWETQY

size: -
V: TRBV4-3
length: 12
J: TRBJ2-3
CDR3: ASSQWIGTDTQY

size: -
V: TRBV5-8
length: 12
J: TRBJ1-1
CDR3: ASSLWSMNTEAF

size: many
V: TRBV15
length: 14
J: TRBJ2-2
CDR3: ATSPPGGIGTGELF